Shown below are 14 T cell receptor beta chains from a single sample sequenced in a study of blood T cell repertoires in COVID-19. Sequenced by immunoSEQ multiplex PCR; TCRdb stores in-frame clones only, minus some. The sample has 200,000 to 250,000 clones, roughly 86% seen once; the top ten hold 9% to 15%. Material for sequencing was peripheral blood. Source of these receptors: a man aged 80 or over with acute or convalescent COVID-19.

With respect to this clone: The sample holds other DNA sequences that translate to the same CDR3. The CDR3, as DNA: TGTGCCAGCAGCTTGGCGGGACTTAATGAAAAACTGTTTTTT. It translates to CASSLAGLNEKLFF. The J gene is TRBJ1-4, the V gene TRBV5-6, with D possibly TRBD1 on 5 matching bases. The CDR3 runs to 14 residues. Germline CDR1 reads SGHDT; CDR2 reads YYEEEE. The ends were cut back, 0 bases at V and 4 bases at J, with 7 bases in the middle.

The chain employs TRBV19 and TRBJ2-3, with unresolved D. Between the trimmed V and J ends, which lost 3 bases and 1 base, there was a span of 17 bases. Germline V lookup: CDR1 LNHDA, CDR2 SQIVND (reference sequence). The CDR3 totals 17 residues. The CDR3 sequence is CASSILRSSPGTDTQYF. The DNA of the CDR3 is TGTGCCAGTAGTATCCTCCGGAGCAGCCCAGGCACAGATACGCAGTATTTT. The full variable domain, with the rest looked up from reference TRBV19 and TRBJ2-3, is DGGITQSPKYLFRKEGQNVTLSCEQNLNHDAMYWYRQDPGQGLRLIYYSQIVNDFQKGDIAEGYSVSREKKESFPLTVTSAQKNPTAFYLCASSILRSSPGTDTQYFGPGTRLTVL.

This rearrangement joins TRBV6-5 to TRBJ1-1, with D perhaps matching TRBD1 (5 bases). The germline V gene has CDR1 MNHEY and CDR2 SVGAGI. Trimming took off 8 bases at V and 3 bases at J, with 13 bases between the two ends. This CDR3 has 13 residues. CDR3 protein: CASRTGSDTEAFF. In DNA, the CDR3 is TGTGCCAGCCGAACAGGTAGTGACACTGAAGCTTTCTTT.

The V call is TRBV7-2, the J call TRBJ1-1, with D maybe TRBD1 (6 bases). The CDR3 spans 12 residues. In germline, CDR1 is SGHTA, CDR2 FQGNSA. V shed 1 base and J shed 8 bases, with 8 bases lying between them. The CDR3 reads CASSLERGEAFF. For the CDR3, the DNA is TGTGCCAGCAGCTTAGAGAGGGGGGAAGCTTTCTTT.

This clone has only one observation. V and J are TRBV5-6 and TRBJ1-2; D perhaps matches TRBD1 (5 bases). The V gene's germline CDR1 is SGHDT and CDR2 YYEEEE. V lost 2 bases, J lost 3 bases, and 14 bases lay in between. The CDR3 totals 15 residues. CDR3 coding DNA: TGTGCCAGCAGCTTCTGGGGGGTTGGCGACTATGGCTACACCTTC. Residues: CASSFWGVGDYGYTF.

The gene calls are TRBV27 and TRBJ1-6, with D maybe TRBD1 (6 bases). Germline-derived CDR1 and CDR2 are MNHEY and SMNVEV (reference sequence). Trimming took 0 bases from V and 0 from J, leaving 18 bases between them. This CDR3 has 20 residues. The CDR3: CASSLSRGQGLSSYNSPLHF. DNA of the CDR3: TGTGCCAGCAGTTTATCGAGGGGCCAGGGGCTTAGCTCCTATAATTCACCCCTCCACTTT.

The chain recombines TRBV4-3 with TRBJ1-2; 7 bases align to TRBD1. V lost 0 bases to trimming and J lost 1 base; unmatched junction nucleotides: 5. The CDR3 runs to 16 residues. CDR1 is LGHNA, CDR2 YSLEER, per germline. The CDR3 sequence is CASSQDLAGGNYGYTF. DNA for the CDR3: TGCGCCAGCAGCCAAGATCTGGCAGGGGGTAACTATGGCTACACCTTC.

The CDR3 nucleotides read TGTGCCAGCAGTGACAGGGTAGCAAATTCACCCCTCCACTTT. Translated, it gives CASSDRVANSPLHF. The V and J genes are TRBV6-1 and TRBJ1-6; D perhaps matches TRBD1 (5 bases). Germline CDR1 reads MNHNS; CDR2 reads SASEGT. The CDR3 spans 14 residues. With 3 bases removed from V and 7 bases from J, the gap between germline ends came to 10 bases.

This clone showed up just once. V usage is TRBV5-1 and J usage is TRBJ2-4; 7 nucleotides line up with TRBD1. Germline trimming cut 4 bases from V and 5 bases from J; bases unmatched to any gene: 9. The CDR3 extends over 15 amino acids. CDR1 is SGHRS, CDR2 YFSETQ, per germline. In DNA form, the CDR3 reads TGCGCCAGCAGCCCTGGAAGGGGGCGGGAAAACATTCAGTACTTC. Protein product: CASSPGRGRENIQYF.

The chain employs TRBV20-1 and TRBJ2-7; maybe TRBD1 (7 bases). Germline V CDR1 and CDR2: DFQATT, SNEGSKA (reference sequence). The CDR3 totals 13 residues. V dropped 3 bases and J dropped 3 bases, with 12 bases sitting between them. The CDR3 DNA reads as TGCAGTGCTAGTCAGCAGGGGGGCTACGAGCAGTACTTC. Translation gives CSASQQGGYEQYF.

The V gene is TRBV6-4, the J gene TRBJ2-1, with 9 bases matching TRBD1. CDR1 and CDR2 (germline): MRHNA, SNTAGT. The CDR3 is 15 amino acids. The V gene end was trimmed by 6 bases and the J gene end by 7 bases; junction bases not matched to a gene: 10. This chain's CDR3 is CASRSQGARNNEQFF. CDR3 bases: TGTGCCAGCAGATCACAGGGGGCGCGAAATAATGAGCAGTTCTTC.

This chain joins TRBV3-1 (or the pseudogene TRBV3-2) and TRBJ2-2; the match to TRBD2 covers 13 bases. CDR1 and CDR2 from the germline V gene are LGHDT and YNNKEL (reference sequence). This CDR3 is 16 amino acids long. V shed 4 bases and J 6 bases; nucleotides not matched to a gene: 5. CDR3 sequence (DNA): TGTGCCAGCAGCCCAGGACTAGCGGGAGTGGCCGGGGAGCTGTTTTTT. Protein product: CASSPGLAGVAGELFF.

The CDR3 protein is CASSRGVPGVSSGNTIYF. In DNA, the CDR3 is TGTGCCAGCAGCCGGGGGGTACCCGGGGTGAGCTCTGGAAACACCATATATTTT. The J gene is TRBJ1-3, the V gene TRBV3-1 (or the pseudogene TRBV3-2), with D maybe TRBD1 (5 bases). Trimming left V 4 bases short and J 0 bases short, with 19 bases between. Germline assignment: CDR1 LGHDT and CDR2 YNNKEL (reference sequence). This CDR3 has 18 residues.

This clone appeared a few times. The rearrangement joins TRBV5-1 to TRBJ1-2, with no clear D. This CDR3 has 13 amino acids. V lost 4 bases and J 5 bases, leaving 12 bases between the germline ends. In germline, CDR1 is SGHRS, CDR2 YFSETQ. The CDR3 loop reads CASSPLLTYGYTF. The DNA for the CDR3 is TGCGCCAGCAGCCCCCTCCTGACTTATGGCTACACCTTC.